This T cell receptor (beta chain) was retrieved from a study of early T cells in non-severe SARS-CoV-2 infection. Study-level information: Chains were not paired, and sequencing was done on bulk RNA from unsorted whole blood. General study points: VDJdb-based annotation leaned toward anti-spike CD8 responses and missed private and CD4 specificities.

Individual cDNA molecules received unique molecular identifiers. TCRdb itself ran the 5' RACE reads through MiXCR, one entry per CDR3 protein. In the table there are 35,000 to 40,000 distinct CDR3 sequences, 5.8% of which are singletons. About this clonotype itself: Its antigen is unknown.

The CDR3 is 14 amino acids. V shed 3 bases and J shed 9 bases, with 12 bases lying between them. CDR1 is MNHEY, CDR2 SVGAGI, per germline. The sample taken for sequencing was whole blood. The TCR comes from an adult who was a healthcare worker with PCR-confirmed SARS-CoV-2 infection or an uninfected control (not recorded which). V and J are TRBV6-5 and TRBJ1-6, with TRBD1 as a possible D gene (6 bases). The chain's CDR3 is CASSYNQGISPLHF. Here the CDR3 DNA reads TGTGCCAGCAGTTATAACCAGGGGATTTCACCCCTCCACTTT.